Here is one TCR beta chain with its context. Repertoires were generated with immunoSEQ multiplex PCR, while TCRdb's copy carries only in-frame clones and drops some. Among more than 35,000 clones listed, 70% to 90% were seen once. The V gene end was trimmed by 4 bases and the J gene end by 0 bases; junction bases not matched to a gene: 6. Germline lookup yields CDR1 SGDLS and CDR2 YYNGEE. The CDR3 length is 16 residues. The data derive from a study of blood T cell repertoires in COVID-19. Sequenced input: peripheral blood. This sequence originates from a human donor in a cohort sampled during active COVID-19. This rearrangement joins TRBV9 to TRBJ1-5; 8 nucleotides match TRBD1. The CDR3 DNA sequence: TGTGCCAGCAGCCCAGGGACAGGAGCTAGCAATCAGCCCCAGCATTTT. Its translation is CASSPGTGASNQPQHF.